A selection of T cell receptor beta chains follows, all from one sample in a study of cytomegalovirus exposure and HLA in healthy donors. TCRdb's copy holds only in-frame clones and misses some; the assay was immunoSEQ multiplex PCR. The sample gives over 100,000 clones, 73% of which show up once; under 8.5% is in the top ten. Sequencing was done on a sample of PBMCs. The receptors originated from a man aged 35-49 years in good health and CMV-seronegative. Both conserved end residues are part of each CDR3. The order of the fields is clone size, D gene, V gene, J gene, CDR3 DNA, CDR3 protein. A D gene is named only where the DNA matches it firmly. Clone size is not always given. Where it is, it says once, few, many or a class for expanded clones.

clone_size: -
d_call: -
v_call: TRBV30
j_call: TRBJ1-6
cdr3_nt: TGTGCCTGGAGTGCCGGGGACAAGTTTCCCCTCCACTTT
cdr3_aa: CAWSAGDKFPLHF

clone_size: -
d_call: -
v_call: TRBV28
j_call: TRBJ1-5
cdr3_nt: TGTGCCAGTTCTCCGGACAGCCATTCTCAGCCCCAGCATTTT
cdr3_aa: CASSPDSHSQPQHF

clone_size: -
d_call: TRBD1
v_call: TRBV28
j_call: TRBJ1-6
cdr3_nt: TGTGCCAGCAGTTACTTGGGACAGGACAATTCACCCCTCCACTTT
cdr3_aa: CASSYLGQDNSPLHF

clone_size: -
d_call: -
v_call: TRBV19
j_call: TRBJ1-5
cdr3_nt: TGTGCCAGTAGTGGCAGGGGCAGGACGTCTAGCAATCAGCCCCAGCATTTT
cdr3_aa: CASSGRGRTSSNQPQHF

clone_size: -
d_call: TRBD1
v_call: TRBV4-3
j_call: TRBJ1-5
cdr3_nt: TGCGCCAGCAGCCAAGACCGGACAGGTCTGCAGCCCCAGCATTTT
cdr3_aa: CASSQDRTGLQPQHF

clone_size: -
d_call: -
v_call: TRBV29-1
j_call: TRBJ1-1
cdr3_nt: TGCAGCGTTGAAGATCAGGGGCGAGGTACTGAAGCTTTCTTT
cdr3_aa: CSVEDQGRGTEAFF

clone_size: few
d_call: TRBD1
v_call: TRBV10-3
j_call: TRBJ1-4
cdr3_nt: TGTGCCATCAGTCGGGACAGGGAGAGTGAGGCAACTAATGAAAAACTGTTTTTT
cdr3_aa: CAISRDRESEATNEKLFF

clone_size: -
d_call: TRBD2
v_call: TRBV6-1
j_call: TRBJ2-3
cdr3_nt: TGTGCCAGCAGTGACTATCCCGAGACTAGCGGGGTACTAAGCACAGATACGCAGTATTTT
cdr3_aa: CASSDYPETSGVLSTDTQYF

clone_size: -
d_call: TRBD2
v_call: TRBV5-4
j_call: TRBJ2-1
cdr3_nt: TGTGCCAGCAGCTTATCCAGCGGGGGGGCCGGTGAGCAGTTCTTC
cdr3_aa: CASSLSSGGAGEQFF

clone_size: -
d_call: TRBD1
v_call: TRBV30
j_call: TRBJ2-5
cdr3_nt: TGTGCCTGGAGTCCCGGGACAGGGGGGCAAGAGACCCAGTACTTC
cdr3_aa: CAWSPGTGGQETQYF

clone_size: -
d_call: TRBD2
v_call: TRBV7-9
j_call: TRBJ2-7
cdr3_nt: TGTGCCAGCAGCTTAGTCGCGGGGGGGCCGTACGAGCAGTACTTC
cdr3_aa: CASSLVAGGPYEQYF

clone_size: -
d_call: -
v_call: TRBV4-1
j_call: TRBJ2-7
cdr3_nt: TGCGCCAGCAGCCCTGCTGGACAGCTCGAGCAGTACTTC
cdr3_aa: CASSPAGQLEQYF

clone_size: -
d_call: -
v_call: TRBV5-6
j_call: TRBJ1-2
cdr3_nt: TGTGCCAGCAGCGGAACCGGGACAATAAACTATGGCTACACCTTC
cdr3_aa: CASSGTGTINYGYTF

clone_size: -
d_call: TRBD1
v_call: TRBV7-9
j_call: TRBJ1-3
cdr3_nt: TGTGCCAGCAGCCCGACAGGGGCAGGGGCCGTCTCTGGAAACACCATATATTTT
cdr3_aa: CASSPTGAGAVSGNTIYF

clone_size: once
d_call: TRBD1
v_call: TRBV5-1
j_call: TRBJ1-2
cdr3_nt: TGCGCCAGCAGCTTGGCCGGGGGGCGGACAGGGGACTATGGCTACACCTTC
cdr3_aa: CASSLAGGRTGDYGYTF

clone_size: few
d_call: -
v_call: TRBV15
j_call: TRBJ1-1
cdr3_nt: TGTGCCACCAGCAGTGTGGGGGGCACTGAAGCTTTCTTT
cdr3_aa: CATSSVGGTEAFF

clone_size: -
d_call: -
v_call: TRBV4-2
j_call: TRBJ2-6
cdr3_nt: TGTGCCAGCAGCCAATCGGCGGGGACCGGGGCCAACGTCCTGACTTTC
cdr3_aa: CASSQSAGTGANVLTF

clone_size: -
d_call: TRBD2
v_call: TRBV4-3
j_call: TRBJ2-3
cdr3_nt: TGCGCCAGCAGCCCGGGACTAGCGGGGGCCCGGAGTAGCACAGATACGCAGTATTTT
cdr3_aa: CASSPGLAGARSSTDTQYF

clone_size: -
d_call: TRBD1
v_call: TRBV5-6
j_call: TRBJ2-5
cdr3_nt: TGTGCCAGCAGCTTGTCGACAGGGTGGGAGACCCAGTACTTC
cdr3_aa: CASSLSTGWETQYF

clone_size: once
d_call: TRBD2
v_call: TRBV4-1
j_call: TRBJ2-2
cdr3_nt: TGCGCCAGCAGCCAAGCTATACCCCAGGTTCTAGCGGGGTTATACACCGGGGAGCTGTTTTTT
cdr3_aa: CASSQAIPQVLAGLYTGELFF

clone_size: -
d_call: -
v_call: TRBV6-5
j_call: TRBJ1-2
cdr3_nt: TGTGCCAGCAGTTCACAGGGTAATTCTAACTATGGCTACACCTTC
cdr3_aa: CASSSQGNSNYGYTF

clone_size: -
d_call: -
v_call: TRBV25-1
j_call: TRBJ2-3
cdr3_nt: TGTGCCAGCAGTGAAGTAGCAGTGCGCACAGATACGCAGTATTTT
cdr3_aa: CASSEVAVRTDTQYF

clone_size: -
d_call: -
v_call: TRBV9
j_call: TRBJ1-5
cdr3_nt: TGTGCCAGCTCACCTTGGGGGGGTCAGCCCCAGCATTTT
cdr3_aa: CASSPWGGQPQHF

clone_size: -
d_call: -
v_call: TRBV7-6
j_call: TRBJ2-7
cdr3_nt: TGTGCCAGCAGCGACTTGGCGACTCCAACCTACGAGCAGTACTTC
cdr3_aa: CASSDLATPTYEQYF

clone_size: few
d_call: TRBD1
v_call: TRBV5-1
j_call: TRBJ1-4
cdr3_nt: TGCGCCAGCAGCAAAACGACAGGGCCCACCCCTAATGAAAAACTGTTTTTT
cdr3_aa: CASSKTTGPTPNEKLFF

clone_size: -
d_call: TRBD1
v_call: TRBV6-6
j_call: TRBJ1-4
cdr3_nt: TGTGCCAGCAGTCGGACAGGGGGGAATGAAAAACTGTTTTTT
cdr3_aa: CASSRTGGNEKLFF

clone_size: -
d_call: TRBD1
v_call: TRBV6-5
j_call: TRBJ1-4
cdr3_nt: TGTGCCAGCAGACGACAGGGGGCGGGTGAAAAACTGTTTTTT
cdr3_aa: CASRRQGAGEKLFF

clone_size: once
d_call: TRBD2
v_call: TRBV7-2
j_call: TRBJ2-1
cdr3_nt: TGTGCCAGCAGCTATCAAGGCGGGGGTGAGCAGTTCTTC
cdr3_aa: CASSYQGGGEQFF

clone_size: -
d_call: -
v_call: TRBV6-5
j_call: TRBJ1-1
cdr3_nt: TGTGCCAGCAGTTACGGGAGACATTGTGAAGCTTTCTTT
cdr3_aa: CASSYGRHCEAFF

clone_size: -
d_call: -
v_call: TRBV7-3
j_call: TRBJ2-2
cdr3_nt: TGTGCCAGCAGCTTAAAATTCGGTACCGGGGAGCTGTTTTTT
cdr3_aa: CASSLKFGTGELFF

clone_size: -
d_call: TRBD2
v_call: TRBV7-2
j_call: TRBJ2-7
cdr3_nt: TGTGCCAGCAGCTCGGGGGGAGTGTGGCAGTACTTC
cdr3_aa: CASSSGGVWQYF

clone_size: once
d_call: TRBD1
v_call: TRBV7-9
j_call: TRBJ2-7
cdr3_nt: TGTGCCAGCGTTGACAGGGCTTACGAGCAGTACTTC
cdr3_aa: CASVDRAYEQYF

clone_size: -
d_call: -
v_call: TRBV5-6
j_call: TRBJ1-1
cdr3_nt: TGTGCCAGCAGCTTGACAGAGAACACTGAAGCTTTCTTT
cdr3_aa: CASSLTENTEAFF

clone_size: -
d_call: -
v_call: TRBV4-2
j_call: TRBJ2-7
cdr3_nt: TGTGCCAGCAGCCAAGCCGGGGGTACTTACGAGCAGTACTTC
cdr3_aa: CASSQAGGTYEQYF

clone_size: -
d_call: -
v_call: TRBV27
j_call: TRBJ1-2
cdr3_nt: TGTGCCAGCAGTTTAGAGGGAACCTCCCTCTATGGCTACACCTTC
cdr3_aa: CASSLEGTSLYGYTF

clone_size: -
d_call: TRBD1
v_call: TRBV11-2
j_call: TRBJ2-7
cdr3_nt: TGTGCCAGCAGCCCAACACGGGACAGGGGGAACTACGAGCAGTACTTC
cdr3_aa: CASSPTRDRGNYEQYF

clone_size: -
d_call: TRBD1
v_call: TRBV4-3
j_call: TRBJ2-1
cdr3_nt: TGCGCCAGCAGCCAAGATGAACAGGGGCACTCCTACAATGAGCAGTTCTTC
cdr3_aa: CASSQDEQGHSYNEQFF

clone_size: -
d_call: TRBD1
v_call: TRBV6-5
j_call: TRBJ2-5
cdr3_nt: TGTGCCAGCAGGATAAGACAGGGACAAGAGACCCAGTACTTC
cdr3_aa: CASRIRQGQETQYF

clone_size: -
d_call: -
v_call: TRBV19
j_call: TRBJ2-7
cdr3_nt: TGTGCCAGTAGTATCCACGAGGCCCCCTACGAGCAGTACTTC
cdr3_aa: CASSIHEAPYEQYF

clone_size: -
d_call: -
v_call: TRBV2
j_call: TRBJ2-5
cdr3_nt: TGTGCCAGCAGTGAAGCCCCCGGCGGGGGCACAGGGGAGACCCAGTACTTC
cdr3_aa: CASSEAPGGGTGETQYF

clone_size: -
d_call: -
v_call: TRBV5-6
j_call: TRBJ1-5
cdr3_nt: TGTGCCAGCAGCCGTTCAGGGGAAGGCCAGCCCCAGCATTTT
cdr3_aa: CASSRSGEGQPQHF

clone_size: medium-sized
d_call: TRBD2
v_call: TRBV7-9
j_call: TRBJ2-2
cdr3_nt: TGTGCCAGCAGCTATTTAGCGGGGTTCACCGGGGAGCTGTTTTTT
cdr3_aa: CASSYLAGFTGELFF

clone_size: -
d_call: TRBD1
v_call: TRBV25-1
j_call: TRBJ1-1
cdr3_nt: TGTGCCAGCAGTGCACCAGGGGGGTCCGGCACTGAAGCTTTCTTT
cdr3_aa: CASSAPGGSGTEAFF

clone_size: few
d_call: -
v_call: TRBV7-6
j_call: TRBJ2-2
cdr3_nt: TGTGCCAGCAGCTTAGCTAGTGGGAACACCGGGGAGCTGTTTTTT
cdr3_aa: CASSLASGNTGELFF

clone_size: -
d_call: TRBD1
v_call: TRBV11-3
j_call: TRBJ2-2
cdr3_nt: TGTGCCAGCAGCCAGGGACAGGGCATCGGGGAGCTGTTTTTT
cdr3_aa: CASSQGQGIGELFF

clone_size: -
d_call: -
v_call: TRBV4-1
j_call: TRBJ2-3
cdr3_nt: TGCGCCAGCAGCCTCCCCTTGGGGGGGCGCCCAGATACGCAGTATTTT
cdr3_aa: CASSLPLGGRPDTQYF